One and the same sample provided the 20 T cell receptor beta chains below, sequenced in a study of OX40 agonist ivuxolimab in advanced cancers. Only in-frame clones appear in the TCRdb table, and some are missing; sequencing was by immunoSEQ multiplex PCR. Of around 75,000 clones in the sample, around nine tenths were seen once. The specimen was CD4+ or CD8+ T cells sorted from blood, collected in a trial of the OX40 agonist ivuxolimab. The receptor set was obtained from an adult with an advanced solid tumor such as melanoma, head and neck, liver or kidney cancer.

V usage is TRBV20-1 and J usage is TRBJ1-1, with D unresolved. From germline, CDR1 is DFQATT and CDR2 SNEGSKA (reference sequence). The CDR3 length is 10 residues. The CDR3 coding sequence is TGCAGGGTAACCCACACTGAAGCTTTCTTT. Translation gives CRVTHTEAFF.

The CDR3 DNA follows: TGTGCCAGCAGTGAGGGAAACAGGCCCGGCCCAAGGGCTTTCTTT. The encoded protein is CASSEGNRPGPRAFF. The chain links TRBV25-1 to TRBJ1-1; D is possibly TRBD1 (5 bases). This CDR3 has 15 residues. V was clipped by 3 bases and J by 11 bases, with 22 bases between them. Germline CDR1 is MGHDK and CDR2 is SYGVNS.

The J gene is TRBJ2-5, the V gene TRBV5-1; D tentatively reads TRBD1 or TRBD2 (5 bases each). CDR1 is SGHRS, CDR2 YFSETQ, per germline. Trimming stripped 4 bases from V and 5 bases from J, with 18 bases between. The length of the CDR3 is 15 residues. Here the CDR3 reads CASSQGTGTGETQYF. The CDR3 DNA reads as TGCGCCAGCAGCCAAGGGACGGGAACGGGGGAGACCCAGTACTTC.

This sequence joins TRBV28 and TRBJ2-7, with TRBD1 matching 7 bases. V was clipped by 4 bases and J by 4 bases; unmatched bases: 4. This CDR3 contains 13 residues. Germline V gives CDR1 MDHEN, CDR2 SYDVKM. The CDR3 nucleotides are TGTGCCAGCAGTTACCCGACAGGGTACGAGCAGTACTTC. Translating gives CASSYPTGYEQYF.

This chain links TRBV5-1 with TRBJ1-1, with D unclear. The V gene lost 3 bases and the J gene lost 4 bases, with 7 bases spanning the gap. CDR1 and CDR2 from the germline V gene are SGHRS and YFSETQ. CDR3 size: 12 residues. DNA of the CDR3: TGCGCCAGCAGCTATCTCGGCACTGAAGCTTTCTTT. This codes for CASSYLGTEAFF.

The table lists this clone with a count of one. V usage is TRBV2 and J usage is TRBJ1-5; no reliable D call. V lost 5 bases and J 0 bases, leaving 11 bases between the germline ends. Germline CDR1 is SNHLY and CDR2 is FYNNEI. CDR3 length equals 15 residues. The CDR3 bases are TGTGCCAGCAGTCCCCAGGCCTATAGCAATCAGCCCCAGCATTTT. The encoded protein is CASSPQAYSNQPQHF.

V is TRBV5-4 and J is TRBJ2-7, with 10 positions matching TRBD1. This CDR3 is built from 17 residues. The trim removed 4 bases at V and 2 bases at J, leaving 12 bases unmatched. From germline, CDR1 is SGHNT and CDR2 YYREEE (reference sequence). CDR3 nucleotide sequence: TGTGCCAGCAGCCAAGATCAATCGGGGACAGGGGCCTACGAGCAGTACTTC. Its protein is CASSQDQSGTGAYEQYF.

This rearrangement joins TRBV7-3 to TRBJ2-1, with D possibly matching TRBD2 (7 bases). V was cut by 2 bases and J by 6 bases, with 11 bases left in between. This CDR3 has 14 residues. The germline V gene encodes CDR1 SGHTA and CDR2 FQGTGA. The CDR3 nucleotides read TGTGCCAGCAGCTTAGCGGGGGCTCTCAATGAGCAGTTCTTC. It translates to CASSLAGALNEQFF.

The CDR3 loop reads CASRLAGGPSDTQYF. CDR3 in DNA: TGTGCCAGCAGGCTAGCGGGAGGGCCGTCAGATACGCAGTATTTT. The V and J genes are TRBV7-3 and TRBJ2-3; 12 bases are shared with TRBD2. The V segment lost 6 bases and the J segment 4 bases; nucleotides outside the gene matches: 5. This CDR3 has 15 amino acids. Germline CDR1 and CDR2: SGHTA and FQGTGA.

V usage is TRBV9 and J usage is TRBJ2-3, with 11 nucleotides matching TRBD2. CDR1 and CDR2 from the germline V gene are SGDLS and YYNGEE. The CDR3 has 15 amino acids. Unmatched junction bases numbered 6, after V lost 4 bases and J lost 5 bases. CDR3 protein: CASSPLAGGGDTQYF. CDR3 DNA sequence: TGTGCCAGCAGCCCGTTAGCGGGGGGGGGAGATACGCAGTATTTT.

With regard to this clone: Other DNA sequences in the same sample also yield this CDR3. This chain links TRBV5-1 with TRBJ2-5, with D uncertain. This CDR3 spans 11 amino acids. V was clipped by 5 bases and J by 0 bases, with 2 bases between them. Looked up from germline, CDR1 is SGHRS and CDR2 is YFSETQ. The CDR3 nucleotides are TGCGCCAGCAGGGACCAAGAGACCCAGTACTTC. Its protein product is CASRDQETQYF.

The chain couples TRBV19 to TRBJ2-1; 13 nucleotides align to TRBD2. In germline, CDR1 is LNHDA, CDR2 SQIVND (reference sequence). V lost 4 bases to trimming and J lost 4 bases; unmatched junction nucleotides: 7. CDR3 length: 17 residues. The CDR3 nucleotides read TGTGCCAGTAGTACCCGAATACTAGCGGGAGGGTACAATGAGCAGTTCTTC. Translating it yields CASSTRILAGGYNEQFF.

V and J are TRBV6-6 and TRBJ1-1; TRBD1 matches at 8 bases. V lost 2 bases, J lost 4 bases, and 6 bases stayed unmatched. The CDR3 loop spans 15 amino acids. Germline CDR1 is MNHNY and CDR2 is SVGAGI (reference sequence). The CDR3 DNA reads TGTGCCAGCAGTTACCGGACAGGGAGTTTCACTGAAGCTTTCTTT. Amino acids: CASSYRTGSFTEAFF.

The chain carries TRBV6-5 and TRBJ2-7; unclear D gene. Germline-derived CDR1 and CDR2 are MNHEY and SVGAGI. The CDR3 is 11 residues long. With 8 bases removed from V and 2 bases from J, the gap between germline ends came to 7 bases. The CDR3 region is CASGRTYEQYF. The CDR3 DNA sequence: TGTGCCAGCGGCCGAACCTACGAGCAGTACTTC.

Only one count was recorded for this clone. The chain has TRBV11-2 and TRBJ2-7; 7 nucleotides line up with TRBD2. This CDR3 contains 16 residues. Germline V gives CDR1 SGHAT, CDR2 FQNNGV. The V and J ends lost 5 bases and 5 bases, in that order; junction bases with no gene match: 15. This CDR3 reads CASSPGGGWATDEQYF. The CDR3 region has the DNA TGTGCCAGCAGCCCGGGGGGAGGCTGGGCCACCGACGAGCAGTACTTC.

This sequence joins TRBV19 and TRBJ2-2; 10 bases match TRBD1. V gave up 6 bases and J gave up 7 bases; unmatched junction bases: 5. Germline CDR1 is LNHDA and CDR2 is SQIVND (reference sequence). This CDR3 spans 14 amino acids. The CDR3 protein is CASRPGQGFGELFF. CDR3 DNA sequence: TGTGCCAGTAGACCGGGACAGGGGTTCGGGGAGCTGTTTTTT.

J is TRBJ1-5 and V is TRBV28; the D is unclear. CDR1 MDHEN and CDR2 SYDVKM come from the germline V gene. Between the trimmed V and J ends, which lost 2 bases and 5 bases, there was a span of 7 bases. This CDR3 comprises 13 residues. The CDR3 sequence: CASSLGGHQPQHF. The CDR3 DNA sequence: TGTGCCAGCAGTTTAGGAGGTCATCAGCCCCAGCATTTT.

The chain couples TRBV5-1 to TRBJ2-1, with TRBD2 matching 7 bases. Germline V gene sequence: CDR1 SGHRS, CDR2 YFSETQ. The V gene end was trimmed by 0 bases and the J gene end by 7 bases; junction bases not matched to a gene: 4. The CDR3 loop spans 14 amino acids. The CDR3: CASSLEAGVNEQFF. The CDR3 coding sequence is TGCGCCAGCAGCTTGGAGGCGGGGGTAAATGAGCAGTTCTTC.

This clone was observed many times. This chain connects TRBV7-8 to TRBJ1-2; the match to TRBD1 covers 7 bases. This CDR3 has 15 residues. Trimming cost V 0 bases and J 4 bases; bases outside gene matches: 5. From germline, CDR1 is SGHVS and CDR2 FQNEAQ. This CDR3 is CASSLAGTAGYGYTF. Here the CDR3 DNA reads TGTGCCAGCAGCTTAGCAGGGACAGCCGGCTATGGCTACACCTTC.

V and J are TRBV2 and TRBJ1-5; D is uncertain. V dropped 6 bases and J dropped 2 bases, with 14 bases sitting between them. Germline V lookup: CDR1 SNHLY, CDR2 FYNNEI. This CDR3 comprises 15 residues. Written as DNA, the CDR3 is TGTGCCAGCAGCGCGGACGAGATGGGCAATCAGCCCCAGCATTTT. This encodes CASSADEMGNQPQHF. The full variable domain, completed using reference TRBV2 and TRBJ1-5, is EPEVTQTPSHQVTQMGQEVILRCVPISNHLYFYWYRQILGQKVEFLVSFYNNEISEKSEIFDDQFSVERPDGSNFTLKIRSTKLEDSAMYFCASSADEMGNQPQHFGDGTRLSIL.